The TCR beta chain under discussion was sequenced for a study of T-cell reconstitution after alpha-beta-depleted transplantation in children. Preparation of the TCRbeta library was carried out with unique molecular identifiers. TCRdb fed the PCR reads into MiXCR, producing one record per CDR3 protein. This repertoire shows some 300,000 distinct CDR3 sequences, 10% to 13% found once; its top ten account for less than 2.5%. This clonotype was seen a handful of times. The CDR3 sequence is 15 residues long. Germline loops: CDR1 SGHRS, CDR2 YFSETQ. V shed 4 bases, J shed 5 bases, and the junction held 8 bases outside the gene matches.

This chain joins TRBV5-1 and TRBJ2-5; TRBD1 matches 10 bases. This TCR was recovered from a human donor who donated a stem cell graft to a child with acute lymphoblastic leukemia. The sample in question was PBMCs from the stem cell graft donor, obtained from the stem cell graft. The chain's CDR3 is CASSPGTGDAETQYF. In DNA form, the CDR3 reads TGCGCCAGCAGCCCAGGGACAGGGGATGCGGAGACCCAGTACTTC.